Below, 26 T cell receptor beta chains from the same sample are listed, as sequenced in a study of CD8 T cells in ankylosing spondylitis. In TCRdb, the 5' RACE reads were re-called with MiXCR into one record per CDR3 protein. The sample holds under 150,000 distinct CDR3 sequences, 9.3% seen once. Sequencing was done on a sample of blood, either unsorted or a sorted T cell fraction (not recorded which). These receptors all stem from a male donor with ankylosing spondylitis or in good health (not recorded which).

This clonotype was recorded at least ten times. This chain links TRBV20-1 with TRBJ2-1, with D possibly matching TRBD2 (5 bases). The CDR3 sequence is 14 residues long. The germline V and J ends were trimmed by 6 bases and 5 bases, with 17 bases remaining between them. The germline V gene has CDR1 DFQATT and CDR2 SNEGSKA (reference sequence). The CDR3 region has the DNA TGCAGTGCATCTAAGGCTAGCAAAAACAATGAGCAGTTCTTC. Protein product: CSASKASKNNEQFF.

This clonotype came up many times. The J gene is TRBJ1-5, the V gene TRBV7-2; D unclear. CDR3 length: 15 amino acids. CDR1 is SGHTA and CDR2 is FQGNSA in the germline V gene. Trimming shortened V by 0 bases and J by 0 bases, and 6 bases separated the two germline ends. CDR3 in amino acids: CASSLARNSNQPQHF. CDR3 in DNA: TGTGCCAGCAGCTTAGCTAGGAATAGCAATCAGCCCCAGCATTTT.

This clonotype was counted at least ten times. The V and J genes are TRBV4-2 and TRBJ2-1, with TRBD2 identical over 7 bases. Per the germline V gene, CDR1 is LGHNA and CDR2 is YNFKEQ. The CDR3 is 16 residues long. After removal of 5 bases from V and 0 bases from J, the junction contained 7 bases not matched to a gene. CDR3 sequence (DNA): TGTGCCAGCAGCGAACCTAGCGGAAGCTCCTACAATGAGCAGTTCTTC. The encoded protein is CASSEPSGSSYNEQFF.

This clonotype was picked up many times. This sequence joins TRBV20-1 and TRBJ2-5; D call uncertain. Germline CDR1 is DFQATT and CDR2 is SNEGSKA (reference sequence). Trimming stripped 0 bases from V and 0 bases from J, with 14 bases between. This CDR3 region has 16 residues. CDR3 residues: CSARDFPPTYQETQYF. For the CDR3, the DNA is TGCAGTGCTAGAGATTTCCCCCCCACGTACCAAGAGACCCAGTACTTC.

This clonotype was picked up a small number of times. CDR3 coding DNA: TGCAGTGCTAGGGGGACTAGCGGGAGTGCCGAGCAGTACTTC. This translates into CSARGTSGSAEQYF. The chain employs TRBV20-1 and TRBJ2-7; 14 nucleotides match TRBD2. Losses at the gene ends were 3 bases for V and 6 bases for J; bases not matched to a gene: 4. Germline CDR1 DFQATT, CDR2 SNEGSKA (reference sequence). This CDR3 region has 14 residues.

This clonotype was seen many times. The genes are TRBV20-1 and TRBJ1-6; the D gene is possibly TRBD1 (6 bases). Trimming shortened V by 3 bases and J by 7 bases, and 10 bases separated the two germline ends. CDR3 size: 13 residues. Germline V gene sequence: CDR1 DFQATT, CDR2 SNEGSKA (reference sequence). The CDR3 sequence: CSASGGGNSPLHF. The CDR3 bases are TGCAGTGCTAGTGGTGGGGGCAATTCACCCCTCCACTTT.

This clonotype came up many times. The rearrangement uses TRBV7-3 and TRBJ2-1; TRBD2 aligns across 11 bases. The V and J ends lost 0 bases and 6 bases, in that order; junction bases with no gene match: 1. CDR3 length: 15 amino acids. The germline CDR1 and CDR2 sequences are SGHTA and FQGTGA. The CDR3 protein is CASSLTSGRANEQFF. In DNA form, the CDR3 reads TGTGCCAGCAGCTTAACTAGCGGGAGGGCCAATGAGCAGTTCTTC.

This clonotype was found many times. The V gene is TRBV19, the J gene TRBJ2-1, with D maybe TRBD2 (5 bases). This CDR3 comprises 13 residues. V dropped 4 bases and J dropped 7 bases, with 11 bases sitting between them. Germline-derived CDR1 and CDR2 are LNHDA and SQIVND (reference sequence). The CDR3, as DNA: TGTGCCAGTAGTACCGGAAGAGGGAATGAGCAGTTCTTC. This codes for CASSTGRGNEQFF. Using reference TRBV19 and TRBJ2-1 for the parts outside the CDR3, the full variable domain is DGGITQSPKYLFRKEGQNVTLSCEQNLNHDAMYWYRQDPGQGLRLIYYSQIVNDFQKGDIAEGYSVSREKKESFPLTVTSAQKNPTAFYLCASSTGRGNEQFFGPGTRLTVL.

The V call is TRBV11-2, the J call TRBJ2-5, with 9 bases aligning to TRBD1. The CDR3 runs to 16 residues. Germline lookup yields CDR1 SGHAT and CDR2 FQNNGV. With V trimmed by 1 base and J by 2 bases, 5 bases remained unmatched. As DNA, the CDR3 is TGTGCCAGCAGCTTAGTGGGGACAGGGTCACAAGAGACCCAGTACTTC. As protein: CASSLVGTGSQETQYF.

The chain is built from TRBV28 and TRBJ2-3; TRBD2 might be the D (7 bases). This CDR3 comprises 15 residues. The V end lost 4 bases, the J end lost 6 bases, and 17 bases lay between the germline ends. CDR1 is MDHEN, CDR2 SYDVKM, per germline. For the CDR3, the DNA is TGTGCCAGCAGTTATGAGAAACAGGGAGGGGATACGCAGTATTTT. Amino acids: CASSYEKQGGDTQYF. The complete variable domain, with remaining parts taken from reference TRBV28 and TRBJ2-3, reads DVKVTQSSRYLVKRTGEKVFLECVQDMDHENMFWYRQDPGLGLRLIYFSYDVKMKEKGDIPEGYSVSREKKERFSLILESASTNQTSMYLCASSYEKQGGDTQYFGPGTRLTVL.

This clonotype was seen many times. V gene TRBV11-3 combines with J gene TRBJ2-5; D gene uncertain. This CDR3 region has 13 residues. CDR1 and CDR2 from the germline V gene are SGHNT and YENEEA. The V end was cut by 5 bases, the J end by 5 bases, with 12 bases between. CDR3: CASSPGLKETQYF. CDR3 sequence (DNA): TGTGCCAGCAGCCCCGGCCTAAAGGAGACCCAGTACTTC.

The CDR3 region has the DNA TGTGCCAGCAGCCGAGGGACTCTAGAGACCCAGTACTTC. Its translation is CASSRGTLETQYF. The rearrangement joins TRBV14 to TRBJ2-5, with D perhaps TRBD2 (6 bases). The CDR3 is made up of 13 amino acids. Trimming cost V 4 bases and J 4 bases, with 10 bases left between them. Per the germline V gene, CDR1 is SGHDN and CDR2 is FVKESK.

This clonotype was observed many times. The chain employs TRBV20-1 and TRBJ2-7; TRBD2 agrees at 8 bases. V dropped 8 bases and J dropped 4; count of bases not matched to a gene: 10. The CDR3 has 13 residues. From germline, CDR1 is DFQATT and CDR2 SNEGSKA (reference sequence). CDR3 in amino acids: CSLRTGGRYEQYF. The CDR3 region has the DNA TGCAGTCTACGAACCGGCGGGAGGTACGAGCAGTACTTC.

This clonotype was counted many times. CDR3 protein: CSAKGEGRSDTQYF. CDR3 nucleotides: TGCAGCGCCAAAGGGGAGGGCCGTTCAGATACGCAGTATTTT. The chain has TRBV29-1 and TRBJ2-3, with 7 bases identical to TRBD2. Per germline, CDR1 SQVTM and CDR2 ANQGSEA. This CDR3 is built from 14 residues. The V and J ends lost 7 bases and 4 bases, in that order; junction bases with no gene match: 11.

This clonotype was observed a handful of times. This sequence joins TRBV9 and TRBJ2-2; D is tentatively TRBD1 or TRBD2 (6 bases each). Germline lookup yields CDR1 SGDLS and CDR2 YYNGEE. V was pared by 4 bases and J by 5 bases, with 21 bases between. CDR3 length equals 17 residues. The CDR3 here is CASSPRHGEGGTGELFF. The CDR3 DNA follows: TGTGCCAGCAGCCCTCGTCATGGGGAAGGGGGGACCGGGGAGCTGTTTTTT.

This clonotype was detected ten times or more. The chain has TRBV12-3 or TRBV12-4 and TRBJ2-2; 7 bases align to TRBD2. The CDR3 consists of 16 residues. J lost 4 bases, V lost 7 bases, and 12 bases had no gene match. The CDR3 loop is CASTLGLADRTGELFF. CDR3 DNA sequence: TGTGCCAGCACCCTCGGGCTAGCGGACCGCACCGGGGAGCTGTTTTTT.

The V gene is TRBV6-1, the J gene TRBJ2-5; the match to TRBD1 covers 9 bases. CDR1 and CDR2 (germline): MNHNS, SASEGT. The V segment lost 5 bases and the J segment 5 bases; nucleotides outside the gene matches: 9. This CDR3 is 15 amino acids long. The DNA of the CDR3 is TGTGCCAGCAGTCCCCTTACAGGGGGCCAGGAGACCCAGTACTTC. Translating it yields CASSPLTGGQETQYF.

The table lists this clonotype with a few counts. This chain joins TRBV7-8 and TRBJ2-5, with 12 bases matching TRBD2. With V trimmed by 5 bases and J by 3 bases, 7 bases remained unmatched. Germline CDR1 SGHVS, CDR2 FQNEAQ. The CDR3 extends over 16 amino acids. The CDR3, as DNA: TGTGCCAGCAGCATAGAAGGACTAGCGGGAAAAGAGACCCAGTACTTC. It translates to CASSIEGLAGKETQYF.

This clonotype was seen ten or more times. This chain links TRBV12-3 or TRBV12-4 with TRBJ1-4; tentative D call: TRBD1 (6 bases). The CDR3 totals 16 residues. The ends were cut back, 6 bases at V and 5 bases at J, with 19 bases in the middle. The CDR3 nucleotides are TGTGCCAGCAGCGCTCGGACCCAAGGGGGGAATGAAAAACTGTTTTTT. Protein product: CASSARTQGGNEKLFF.

The sample holds many counts of this clonotype. The genes are TRBV7-2 and TRBJ2-1; D gene uncertain. Trimming cost V 2 bases and J 5 bases, with 13 bases left between them. This CDR3 contains 15 residues. In germline, CDR1 is SGHTA, CDR2 FQGNSA. The CDR3 protein is CASSLNRVSNNEQFF. CDR3 bases: TGTGCCAGCAGCTTAAATAGGGTATCAAACAATGAGCAGTTCTTC.

This clonotype was seen ten or more times. The rearrangement joins TRBV20-1 to TRBJ1-6; 11 bases are shared with TRBD1. Looked up from germline, CDR1 is DFQATT and CDR2 is SNEGSKA (reference sequence). This CDR3 contains 17 residues. V lost 6 bases and J lost 4; bases outside the gene matches: 11. The CDR3 bases are TGCAGTGCCTACCCCCTTGGGACAGGGGGTTATAATTCACCCCTCCACTTT. As protein: CSAYPLGTGGYNSPLHF.

Many counts were recorded for this clonotype. In DNA form, the CDR3 reads TGTGCCAGCAGCCTCTGGACTAGCGGGAACACCGGGGAGCTGTTTTTT. The encoded protein is CASSLWTSGNTGELFF. The chain uses TRBV7-9 and TRBJ2-2; 10 bases line up with TRBD2. The CDR3 covers 16 residues. From germline, CDR1 is SEHNR and CDR2 FQNEAQ (reference sequence). J gave up 1 base and V 5 bases, and 4 bases lay outside the gene matches.

This clonotype was counted ten times or more. This chain connects TRBV7-2 to TRBJ2-5; no clear D gene. There are 16 residues in the CDR3. V dropped 6 bases and J dropped 4 bases, with 21 bases sitting between them. Germline assignment: CDR1 SGHTA and CDR2 FQGNSA. Here the CDR3 reads CASSYTIKSDPETQYF. In DNA, the CDR3 is TGTGCCAGCAGTTATACGATAAAAAGCGATCCAGAGACCCAGTACTTC.

This clonotype was seen at least ten times. V usage is TRBV5-1 and J usage is TRBJ2-5; D not resolved. The CDR3 has 15 residues. Germline V lookup: CDR1 SGHRS, CDR2 YFSETQ. Trimming cost V 5 bases and J 1 base, with 15 bases left between them. The CDR3 sequence: CASSYSPMPQETQYF. DNA for the CDR3: TGCGCCAGCAGTTATTCACCTATGCCCCAAGAGACCCAGTACTTC.

Only a few counts were recorded for this clonotype. The V gene is TRBV28, the J gene TRBJ2-5; D is possibly TRBD2 (6 bases). CDR1 and CDR2 from the germline V gene are MDHEN and SYDVKM. V lost 4 bases, J lost 4 bases, and 22 bases lay in between. This CDR3 spans 17 amino acids. The CDR3 reads CASSSLLRQRGGETQYF. CDR3 nucleotide sequence: TGTGCCAGCAGTTCCTTATTACGCCAGAGGGGAGGAGAGACCCAGTACTTC.

This chain links TRBV7-3 with TRBJ2-7, with D possibly being TRBD1 (5 bases). Germline CDR1 and CDR2: SGHTA and FQGTGA. The ends were cut back, 0 bases at V and 2 bases at J, with 20 bases in the middle. The CDR3 is 18 amino acids. CDR3 in amino acids: CASSLTPTAPDLAYEQYF. CDR3 nucleotides: TGTGCCAGCAGCTTAACCCCGACAGCTCCAGACCTTGCCTACGAGCAGTACTTC. Full variable domain (rest looked up from reference TRBV7-3 and TRBJ2-7): GAGVSQTPSNKVTEKGKYVELRCDPISGHTALYWYRQSLGQGPEFLIYFQGTGAADDSGLPNDRFFAVRPEGSVSTLKIQRTERGDSAVYLCASSLTPTAPDLAYEQYFGPGTRLTVT.